This T cell receptor beta chain was captured by sequencing in a study of cytomegalovirus exposure and HLA in healthy donors. About the research overall: In a previous analysis, around 120 million unique TCR beta sequences were found from 150 million to 200 million T cells.

Study findings and constraints: Being productive about 90% or about 30% of the time was typical of most TCR beta V segments in an earlier analysis.

Worth noting for this clone: Antigen: not known.

The CDR3 covers 12 residues. V was trimmed by 7 bases and J by 6 bases, leaving 12 bases between them. CDR1 is SNHLY, CDR2 FYNNEI, per germline. With 60 Vbeta and 13 Jbeta primers, the PCR was carried out. Study processing details: A later analysis counted 65 million to 90 million unique TCR beta chains, some 10 million shared. Data came from immunoSEQ multiplex PCR; TCRdb stores just in-frame clones and leaves some out. V, J and clone size are taken as reported in that table, and D and trimming were inferred from the DNA itself. Here the sample spans some 170,000 clones, roughly 80% being singletons.

The sample was PBMCs. This chain links TRBV2 with TRBJ1-1; D not certain. The clonotype comes from a man aged 45 to 65 in good health and CMV-seropositive. The CDR3 loop reads CASKPSVAEAFF. DNA of the CDR3: TGTGCCAGCAAGCCAAGTGTAGCTGAAGCTTTCTTT.